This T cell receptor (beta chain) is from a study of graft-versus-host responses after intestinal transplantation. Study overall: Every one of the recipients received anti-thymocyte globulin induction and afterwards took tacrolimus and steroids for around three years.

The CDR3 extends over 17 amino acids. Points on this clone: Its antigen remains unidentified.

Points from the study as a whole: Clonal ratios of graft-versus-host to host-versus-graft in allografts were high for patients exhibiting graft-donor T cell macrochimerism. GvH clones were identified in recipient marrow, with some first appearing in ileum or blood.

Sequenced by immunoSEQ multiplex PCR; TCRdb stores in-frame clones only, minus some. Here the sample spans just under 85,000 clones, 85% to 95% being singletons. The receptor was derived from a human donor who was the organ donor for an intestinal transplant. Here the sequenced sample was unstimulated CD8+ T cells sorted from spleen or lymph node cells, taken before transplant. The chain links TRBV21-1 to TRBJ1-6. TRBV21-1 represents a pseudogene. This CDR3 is CASTRDREGSYNSPLHF. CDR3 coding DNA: TGTGCCAGCACCCGAGACAGGGAGGGGTCGTATAATTCACCCCTCCACTTT.